A single sample gave rise to the 15 T cell receptor beta chains below, sequenced in a study of blood T cells in healthy people across ages. Primers used in a second PCR of roughly 6 to 12 cycles were a sample-barcoded 5' primer and a J-beta primer mix. Via MiXCR, TCRdb re-called the 5' RACE reads, giving one row per CDR3 protein. The top ten clones hold over 5.5% of a sample with 1.2 million to 1.5 million distinct CDR3 sequences, around 55% of them seen once. Input material: blood. The receptors shown here come from a man younger than 30 in good health.

V gene TRBV15 combines with J gene TRBJ1-4; 8 bases fit TRBD1. The CDR3 is 16 residues long. Germline V CDR1 and CDR2: LNHNV, YYDKDF (reference sequence). V lost 4 bases, J lost 4 bases, and 8 bases stayed unmatched. The CDR3 nucleotides read TGTGCCACCAGCAAATATCGGGACAGGAGTAATGAAAAACTGTTTTTT. Translated: CATSKYRDRSNEKLFF.

In nucleotides, the CDR3 is TGTGCCACCAGTGATGCAAGACAGGGTGCGGATCAGCCCCAGCATTTT. The encoded protein is CATSDARQGADQPQHF. The V call is TRBV24-1, the J call TRBJ1-5; TRBD1 aligns across 7 bases. The CDR3 is 16 residues long. Germline CDR1 KGHDR, CDR2 SFDVKD. Trimming at V came to 3 bases and at J to 5 bases, leaving 9 bases not matched to a gene.

The chain combines TRBV4-2 with TRBJ1-1; 11 bases agree with TRBD1. The CDR3 runs to 15 residues. The germline V gene has CDR1 LGHNA and CDR2 YNFKEQ. J was trimmed by 6 bases and V by 3 bases; bases with no gene match: 6. CDR3 residues: CASSQGQGDVAEAFF. The CDR3 DNA reads TGTGCCAGCAGCCAGGGACAGGGGGACGTTGCTGAAGCTTTCTTT.

This chain uses TRBV7-9 with TRBJ2-5; no firm D call. The V gene's germline CDR1 is SEHNR and CDR2 FQNEAQ (reference sequence). This CDR3 has 15 amino acids. V was pared by 5 bases and J by 4 bases, with 17 bases between. CDR3 DNA sequence: TGTGCCAGCAGCCCCCAGACGTCGACCCTAGAGACCCAGTACTTC. Its translation is CASSPQTSTLETQYF. The full variable domain, its missing parts supplied by reference TRBV7-9 and TRBJ2-5, is DTGVSQNPRHKITKRGQNVTFRCDPISEHNRLYWYRQTLGQGPEFLTYFQNEAQLEKSRLLSDRFSAERPKGSFSTLEIQRTEQGDSAMYLCASSPQTSTLETQYFGPGTRLLVL.

The chain uses TRBV7-9 and TRBJ2-4; D perhaps matches TRBD1 (5 bases). The V gene lost 6 bases and the J gene lost 13 bases, with 10 bases spanning the gap. The germline V gene encodes CDR1 SEHNR and CDR2 FQNEAQ (reference sequence). The CDR3 totals 10 residues. The CDR3 DNA reads as TGTGCCAGCAGGGTTCCAGGGCAGTACTTC. As protein: CASRVPGQYF.

The chain recombines TRBV4-1 with TRBJ2-4; D may be TRBD2 (7 bases). Germline assignment: CDR1 MGHRA and CDR2 YSYEKL. Trimming took off 2 bases at V and 7 bases at J, with 18 bases between the two ends. This CDR3 has 16 amino acids. The CDR3 region has the DNA TGCGCCAGCAGCCAATACGCAATGGCGGGGGCCAACATTCAGTACTTC. As protein: CASSQYAMAGANIQYF.

This clonotype showed up just a few times. The chain has TRBV12-3 or TRBV12-4 and TRBJ1-2; D is unresolved. This CDR3 comprises 9 residues. With 10 bases removed from V and 6 bases from J, the gap between germline ends came to 6 bases. CDR3 residues: CATENGYTF. CDR3 DNA: TGTGCCACCGAAAATGGCTACACCTTC.

The rearrangement joins TRBV27 to TRBJ2-4; 7 nucleotides line up with TRBD1. From germline, CDR1 is MNHEY and CDR2 SMNVEV (reference sequence). The CDR3 sequence is 13 residues long. V trimming: 7 bases; J trimming: 3 bases; junction bases outside the gene matches: 3. The CDR3 loop is CASKAGGKNIQYF. The CDR3 DNA reads TGTGCCAGCAAGGCAGGGGGCAAAAACATTCAGTACTTC.

This clonotype was detected only a few times. This sequence joins TRBV6-1 and TRBJ2-6; the D is unclear. This CDR3 has 16 amino acids. Looked up from germline, CDR1 is MNHNS and CDR2 is SASEGT. V lost 7 bases and J 2 bases, leaving 15 bases between the germline ends. The CDR3 DNA is TGTGCCAGCATTGGCCCCGCTTTTCCTGGGGCCAACGTCCTGACTTTC. Translated, it gives CASIGPAFPGANVLTF.

V gene TRBV9 combines with J gene TRBJ2-3; D might be TRBD2 (5 bases). Between the trimmed V and J ends, which lost 4 bases and 7 bases, there was a span of 16 bases. The CDR3 sequence is 14 residues long. CDR1 and CDR2 from the germline V gene are SGDLS and YYNGEE. This CDR3 reads CASSINRDTYTQYF. CDR3 in DNA: TGTGCCAGCAGCATAAACCGGGATACCTATACGCAGTATTTT.

The V gene is TRBV7-2, the J gene TRBJ2-7, with D possibly being TRBD1 (6 bases). The CDR3 contains 17 residues. V shed 1 base and J shed 2 bases, with 18 bases lying between them. Germline V gene lookup returns CDR1 SGHTA and CDR2 FQGNSA. The CDR3, as DNA: TGTGCCAGCAGCTTAGGACAGGTCCAGGGGATGCCCTACGAGCAGTACTTC. Translating gives CASSLGQVQGMPYEQYF.

The sample holds a few counts of this clonotype. The V call is TRBV2, the J call TRBJ1-2; D uncertain. V shed 8 bases and J shed 3 bases, with 19 bases lying between them. CDR3 length: 15 residues. Germline V gives CDR1 SNHLY, CDR2 FYNNEI. CDR3 nucleotides: TGTGCCAGCGGGTGGCTGGACGGCCTCCACTATGGCTACACCTTC. The encoded protein is CASGWLDGLHYGYTF.

This clonotype showed up just once. J is TRBJ1-1 and V is TRBV5-1, with 8 bases aligning to TRBD1. Trimming at V came to 0 bases and at J to 1 base, leaving 5 bases not matched to a gene. CDR1 and CDR2 (germline): SGHRS, YFSETQ. The CDR3 extends over 16 amino acids. As DNA, the CDR3 is TGCGCCAGCAGCTTGGGACAGGGGATGAAGAACACTGAAGCTTTCTTT. It yields the protein CASSLGQGMKNTEAFF. The full variable domain, in which reference TRBV5-1 and TRBJ1-1 provide the parts outside the CDR3, is KAGVTQTPRYLIKTRGQQVTLSCSPISGHRSVSWYQQTPGQGLQFLFEYFSETQRNKGNFPGRFSGRQFSNSRSEMNVSTLELGDSALYLCASSLGQGMKNTEAFFGQGTRLTVV.

The chain combines TRBV6-2 or TRBV6-3 with TRBJ1-1; perhaps TRBD1 as D (6 bases). This CDR3 is built from 13 residues. The germline gives CDR1 MNHEY, CDR2 SVGEGT. V was shortened by 5 bases and J by 4 bases, with 11 bases between the two germline ends. This CDR3 is CASSLTGPTEAFF. The CDR3 nucleotides are TGTGCCAGCAGTCTTACAGGGCCCACTGAAGCTTTCTTT.

In its sample, this clonotype was seen a few times. The V gene is TRBV20-1, the J gene TRBJ1-1; D is undetermined. The germline gives CDR1 DFQATT, CDR2 SNEGSKA (reference sequence). This CDR3 contains 15 residues. V was cut by 0 bases and J by 3 bases, with 14 bases left in between. CDR3 bases: TGCAGTGCTAGAGATTCAAAGGGAAGGGACACTGAAGCTTTCTTT. This sequence encodes CSARDSKGRDTEAFF.